One and the same sample provided the 27 T cell receptor beta chains below, sequenced in a study of human T cells and chemical hapten exposure. TCRdb re-derived calls from the RACE reads in MiXCR, one entry per CDR3 protein. The table records 240,000 or so distinct CDR3 sequences, over 8% of them present only once. Time point meaning: pre-sensitization, week 0. Treatment meaning: therapeutic diphenylcyclopropenone sensitization with weekly scalp DPC. The sequenced sample was whole blood, obtained in connection with sensitization to the hapten diphenylcyclopropenone (DPC). Receptor source: a woman aged 40-49 years with alopecia areata. Some clones in this sample may be carry-over from other donors' samples.

The table lists this clonotype with many counts. The genes are TRBV28 and TRBJ2-1; 9 positions agree with TRBD1. The CDR3 sequence is 16 residues long. The J segment lost 6 bases and the V segment lost 5 bases, leaving 11 bases of the junction unmatched. Germline CDR1 and CDR2: MDHEN and SYDVKM. The chain's CDR3 is CASSPPRDRARNEQFF. CDR3 DNA sequence: TGTGCCAGCAGTCCACCGAGGGACAGGGCTCGCAATGAGCAGTTCTTC.

The chain carries TRBV6-5 and TRBJ1-3; 8 bases align to TRBD1. Per germline, CDR1 MNHEY and CDR2 SVGAGI. After removal of 11 bases from V and 2 bases from J, the junction contained 5 bases not matched to a gene. This CDR3 has 13 amino acids. The CDR3 reads CAALQGAGNTIYF. CDR3 DNA sequence: TGTGCCGCCCTACAGGGGGCTGGAAACACCATATATTTT.

This clonotype was seen repeatedly, ten times or more. The chain joins TRBV6-5 to TRBJ1-3, with 7 bases identical to TRBD1. After removal of 4 bases from V and 4 bases from J, the junction contained 7 bases not matched to a gene. CDR3 length: 15 residues. Germline V gene sequence: CDR1 MNHEY, CDR2 SVGAGI. The CDR3: CASSLSGQFGNTIYF. In DNA, the CDR3 is TGTGCCAGCAGTTTGTCGGGACAGTTCGGAAACACCATATATTTT.

The genes are TRBV5-1 and TRBJ2-7; 9 nucleotides match TRBD2. CDR1 SGHRS and CDR2 YFSETQ come from the germline V gene. Trimming took 4 bases from V and 4 from J; bases not matched to a gene: 6. The CDR3 spans 14 residues. CDR3 nucleotide sequence: TGCGCCAGCAGCCGACTAGCGGAACTGTACGAGCAGTACTTC. It translates to CASSRLAELYEQYF.

This clonotype was counted a few times. CDR3 sequence reads: CASSLGRTNQPQHF. For the CDR3, the DNA is TGTGCCAGCAGCTTAGGGCGCACCAATCAGCCCCAGCATTTT. The rearrangement joins TRBV7-8 to TRBJ1-5; D unresolved. V gave up 1 base and J gave up 3 bases, with 7 bases separating them. The CDR3 consists of 14 residues. Per the germline V gene, CDR1 is SGHVS and CDR2 is FQNEAQ.

There are a few counts of this clonotype. The genes are TRBV28 and TRBJ1-2; 9 positions match TRBD1. Looked up from germline, CDR1 is MDHEN and CDR2 is SYDVKM. V dropped 5 bases and J dropped 3; count of bases not matched to a gene: 7. The CDR3 loop spans 15 amino acids. CDR3 region: CASSPRDRVDYGYTF. CDR3 DNA sequence: TGTGCCAGCAGTCCGCGGGACAGGGTAGACTATGGCTACACCTTC.

The chain uses TRBV28 and TRBJ1-5; the D gene is possibly TRBD1 (6 bases). The CDR3 spans 15 residues. Deletions cut 5 bases from V and 1 base from J, with 12 bases between. Germline lookup yields CDR1 MDHEN and CDR2 SYDVKM. CDR3 sequence: CASSAQDRSNQPQHF. For the CDR3, the DNA is TGTGCCAGCAGTGCCCAGGACAGAAGCAATCAGCCCCAGCATTTT.

A few counts support this clonotype. This rearrangement joins TRBV10-3 to TRBJ2-7; 9 nucleotides match TRBD2. CDR3 size: 12 residues. Germline CDR1 and CDR2: ENHRY and SYGVKD. The junction had 6 bases not matched to a gene; V was cut back by 8 bases and J by 7 bases. The CDR3 bases are TGTGCCATCTCTCGGACTAGCGTAGAGCAGTACTTC. Its translation is CAISRTSVEQYF.

The chain is built from TRBV3-1 and TRBJ2-1, with 8 bases matching TRBD2. The length of the CDR3 is 20 residues. Looked up from germline, CDR1 is LGHDT and CDR2 is YNNKEL (reference sequence). The J segment lost 1 base and the V segment lost 0 bases, leaving 14 bases of the junction unmatched. This chain's CDR3 is CASSQDSGFRGRLSYNEQFF. Written as DNA, the CDR3 is TGTGCCAGCAGCCAAGATTCGGGGTTTCGCGGGAGGTTGTCCTACAATGAGCAGTTCTTC.

This clonotype was seen a few times. The chain couples TRBV6-5 to TRBJ2-7; D unresolved. Germline V CDR1 and CDR2: MNHEY, SVGAGI. The CDR3 contains 15 residues. V was pared by 4 bases and J by 10 bases, with 23 bases between. CDR3 DNA sequence: TGTGCCAGCAGTTTGGGAAATAACCTCCGCGGATCTCAGTACTTC. Its translation is CASSLGNNLRGSQYF.

The V gene is TRBV25-1, the J gene TRBJ2-3; 12 bases map to TRBD2. The CDR3 is 16 residues long. J gave up 4 bases and V 5 bases, and 7 bases lay outside the gene matches. Germline assignment: CDR1 MGHDK and CDR2 SYGVNS. Written as DNA, the CDR3 is TGTGCCAGCAGTCCGACTAGCGGGAGATTCGCAGATACGCAGTATTTT. This translates into CASSPTSGRFADTQYF.

This clonotype turned up a few times. This chain links TRBV12-3 or TRBV12-4 with TRBJ1-2, with D possibly TRBD1 on 5 matching bases. This CDR3 is built from 13 residues. V was clipped by 6 bases and J by 4 bases, with 12 bases between them. The CDR3 loop is CASSRGVGYGYTF. The DNA of the CDR3 is TGTGCCAGCAGCAGAGGGGTAGGCTATGGCTACACCTTC.

There are many counts of this clonotype. This chain uses TRBV9 with TRBJ1-2, with 8 positions matching TRBD1. Unmatched junction bases numbered 8, after V lost 4 bases and J lost 3 bases. This CDR3 is built from 15 residues. The germline gives CDR1 SGDLS, CDR2 YYNGEE. CDR3 sequence: CASSTTGDGYYGYTF. The CDR3 DNA follows: TGTGCCAGCAGCACGACAGGGGACGGGTACTATGGCTACACCTTC.

The CDR3 sequence: CASSSALGGLNYGYTF. CDR3 nucleotide sequence: TGTGCCAGCAGTTCGGCCCTGGGGGGACTCAACTATGGCTACACCTTC. The V and J genes are TRBV6-6 and TRBJ1-2, with a tentative D call TRBD1 (5 bases). The germline gives CDR1 MNHNY, CDR2 SVGAGI (reference sequence). V was shortened by 4 bases and J by 2 bases, with 17 bases between the two germline ends. This CDR3 spans 16 amino acids.

This clonotype has at least ten counts. The chain links TRBV5-1 to TRBJ1-5; TRBD1 matches at 10 bases. The CDR3 consists of 15 residues. V shed 4 bases, J shed 3 bases, and the junction held 4 bases outside the gene matches. Germline assignment: CDR1 SGHRS and CDR2 YFSETQ. Here the CDR3 reads CASSPGTGVNQPQHF. CDR3 DNA sequence: TGCGCCAGCAGCCCGGGGACAGGGGTCAATCAGCCCCAGCATTTT.

This clonotype was counted between two and nine times. V gene TRBV29-1 combines with J gene TRBJ2-3; no firm D call. Per germline, CDR1 SQVTM and CDR2 ANQGSEA. The CDR3 runs 11 residues. The V and J ends lost 5 bases and 8 bases respectively, with 11 bases between them. The CDR3: CSVSRRSTQYF. The CDR3 nucleotides read TGCAGCGTTTCGCGACGGAGTACGCAGTATTTT.

V is TRBV7-9 and J is TRBJ1-6; no reliable D call. Germline CDR1 SEHNR, CDR2 FQNEAQ (reference sequence). Trimming pared 2 bases from V and 0 bases from J, leaving 8 bases between. The CDR3 totals 16 residues. The CDR3 reads CASSLNPSSYNSPLHF. CDR3 DNA: TGTGCCAGCAGCTTAAATCCGAGCTCCTATAATTCACCCCTCCACTTT.

This clonotype was detected only once. A much larger clone is a single base away; this may be a read error. The CDR3 DNA follows: TGTGCCAGCAGAAGGACTAGAGGGAGGGCGATATCGTGGTACAATGAGCAGTTCTTC. It is translated as CASRRTRGRAISWYNEQFF. V usage is TRBV11-2 and J usage is TRBJ2-1; 7 positions match TRBD2. J was trimmed by 4 bases and V by 6 bases; bases with no gene match: 21. Per germline, CDR1 SGHAT and CDR2 FQNNGV. The CDR3 contains 19 residues.

This clonotype showed up just a few times. The genes are TRBV3-1 and TRBJ2-3, with TRBD2 matching 7 bases. After removal of 5 bases from V and 0 bases from J, the junction contained 8 bases not matched to a gene. The CDR3 runs 16 residues. Germline assignment: CDR1 LGHDT and CDR2 YNNKEL (reference sequence). DNA for the CDR3: TGTGCCAGCAGCTACGCAGCGGGAACAAGCACAGATACGCAGTATTTT. It is translated as CASSYAAGTSTDTQYF.

This chain joins TRBV6-2 or TRBV6-3 and TRBJ2-7; D gene ambiguous. Germline CDR1 and CDR2: MNHEY and SVGEGT. V lost 4 bases and J lost 5, with 18 bases in between. The CDR3 has 15 residues. The CDR3 loop is CASSSYSLRWDEQYF. The CDR3 DNA reads TGTGCCAGCAGTTCCTACTCCCTTCGGTGGGACGAGCAGTACTTC.

This clonotype showed up just a few times. The J gene is TRBJ1-5, the V gene TRBV20-1, with unresolved D. CDR1 and CDR2 (germline): DFQATT, SNEGSKA (reference sequence). CDR3 length: 14 residues. The germline V and J ends were trimmed by 3 bases and 0 bases, with 9 bases remaining between them. The CDR3 nucleotides read TGCAGTGCTAGGAGGTCGGCTAGCAATCAGCCCCAGCATTTT. Residues: CSARRSASNQPQHF.

The chain uses TRBV5-6 and TRBJ1-6; D might be TRBD1 (6 bases). CDR3 length: 15 amino acids. Deletions cut 2 bases from V and 5 bases from J, with 11 bases between. Germline lookup yields CDR1 SGHDT and CDR2 YYEEEE. The chain's CDR3 is CASSFDRRDNSPLHF. The CDR3 nucleotides read TGTGCCAGCAGCTTCGACAGGAGAGATAATTCACCCCTCCACTTT.

This clonotype was counted only a few times. The J gene is TRBJ1-2, the V gene TRBV20-1, with TRBD1 matching over 9 bases. This CDR3 has 12 amino acids. From germline, CDR1 is DFQATT and CDR2 SNEGSKA (reference sequence). The V gene end was trimmed by 6 bases and the J gene end by 6 bases; junction bases not matched to a gene: 5. DNA of the CDR3: TGCAGTGCCACCGGGACAGGGCATGGCTACACCTTC. Protein product: CSATGTGHGYTF.

This clonotype has a handful of counts. The V gene is TRBV7-2, the J gene TRBJ2-5; unclear D gene. V lost 2 bases, J lost 5 bases, and 9 bases lay in between. Germline assignment: CDR1 SGHTA and CDR2 FQGNSA. The CDR3 is made up of 13 amino acids. CDR3 sequence reads: CASSLYRSETQYF. The CDR3 coding sequence is TGTGCCAGCAGCTTATACCGGTCCGAGACCCAGTACTTC.

This clonotype was counted only a few times. This sequence joins TRBV29-1 and TRBJ2-3; 11 bases are shared with TRBD2. CDR3 size: 16 residues. Germline CDR1 reads SQVTM; CDR2 reads ANQGSEA. The J segment lost 3 bases and the V segment lost 2 bases, leaving 7 bases of the junction unmatched. The CDR3 nucleotides read TGCAGCGTTGAATTGGTAGCGGGAGGGCCGACAGATACGCAGTATTTT. Protein product: CSVELVAGGPTDTQYF.

This clonotype was counted ten times or more. This chain joins TRBV4-1 and TRBJ2-6; D may be TRBD1 (5 bases). V shed 4 bases and J shed 4 bases, with 14 bases lying between them. Germline CDR1 reads MGHRA; CDR2 reads YSYEKL. The CDR3 is made up of 16 amino acids. CDR3 residues: CASSRAGPRGANVLTF. Here the CDR3 DNA reads TGCGCCAGCAGCCGAGCAGGGCCCCGGGGGGCCAACGTCCTGACTTTC.

This clonotype was recorded a few times. This chain joins TRBV5-1 and TRBJ2-1; 8 bases agree with TRBD1. Germline CDR1 is SGHRS and CDR2 is YFSETQ. The CDR3 is 16 residues long. V was clipped by 4 bases and J by 7 bases; unmatched bases: 13. The CDR3 DNA reads as TGCGCCAGCAGCCCCACGGGTTCTACAGGGGGGAATGAGCAGTTCTTC. It specifies CASSPTGSTGGNEQFF.